This T cell receptor beta chain came from a study of cytotoxic CD8 clonotypes in ibrutinib-treated CLL. Overall study context: Over 10 relapsed/refractory, roughly 15 treatment-naive; approximately 18 IGHV unmutated. Findings and caveats of the study: The clonality rise at ibrutinib response reflected private clonotype expansion. Baseline levels were approached again at progression, after clonality had risen at ibrutinib response.

Using immunoSEQ multiplex PCR, the repertoire was profiled, and TCRdb retains in-frame clones only, with some absent. Here the sample spans 150,000 or so clones, 70% to 80% being singletons. V was clipped by 1 base and J by 4 bases; unmatched bases: 4. Germline CDR1 and CDR2: ENHRY and SYGVKD. This CDR3 is 15 amino acids long. As for this clone: Its antigen is still unknown.

The chain has TRBV10-3 and TRBJ2-7; the match to TRBD2 covers 10 bases. This TCR was recovered from a human donor with chronic lymphocytic leukemia. The sequenced sample was PBMCs, obtained after 12 months of ibrutinib treatment. In nucleotides, the CDR3 is TGTGCCATCAGTGAGTGGGCTAGCGGGAGTTACGAGCAGTACTTC. Protein sequence: CAISEWASGSYEQYF.